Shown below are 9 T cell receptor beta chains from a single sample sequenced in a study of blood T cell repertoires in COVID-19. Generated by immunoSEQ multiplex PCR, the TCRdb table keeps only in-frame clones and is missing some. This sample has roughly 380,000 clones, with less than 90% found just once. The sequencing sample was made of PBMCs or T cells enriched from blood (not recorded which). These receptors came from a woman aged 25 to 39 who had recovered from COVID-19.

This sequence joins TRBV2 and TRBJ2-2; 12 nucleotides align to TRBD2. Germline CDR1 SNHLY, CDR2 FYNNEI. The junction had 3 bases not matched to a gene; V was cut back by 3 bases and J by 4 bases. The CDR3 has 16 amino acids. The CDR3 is CASSEASGRVTGELFF. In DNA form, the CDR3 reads TGTGCCAGCAGTGAGGCTAGCGGGAGGGTCACCGGGGAGCTGTTTTTT.

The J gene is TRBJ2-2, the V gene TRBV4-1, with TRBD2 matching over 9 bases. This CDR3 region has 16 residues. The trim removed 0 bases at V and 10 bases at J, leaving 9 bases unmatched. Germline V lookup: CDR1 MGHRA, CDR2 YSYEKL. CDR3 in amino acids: CASSQDGLAGRTELFF. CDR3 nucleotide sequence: TGCGCCAGCAGCCAAGATGGCCTAGCGGGGAGAACGGAGCTGTTTTTT.

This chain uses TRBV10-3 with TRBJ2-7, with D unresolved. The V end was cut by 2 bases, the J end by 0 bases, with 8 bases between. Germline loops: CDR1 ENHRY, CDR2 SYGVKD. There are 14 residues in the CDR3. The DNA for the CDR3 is TGTGCCATCAGTGAGCCAGAAAGCTCCTACGAGCAGTACTTC. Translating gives CAISEPESSYEQYF.

The CDR3 region has the DNA TGTGCCAGCAGTGAAGCCCCGGGGGGCGTCTACAATGAGCAGTTCTTC. Amino acid sequence: CASSEAPGGVYNEQFF. This chain links TRBV2 with TRBJ2-1, with a weak D call TRBD2 (7 bases). Germline V gene sequence: CDR1 SNHLY, CDR2 FYNNEI. The CDR3 is 16 amino acids. Trimming took off 0 bases at V and 3 bases at J, with 12 bases between the two ends.

The CDR3 sequence: CASSPLPGVITDTQYF. The CDR3 DNA follows: TGTGCCAGCAGCCCCCTCCCGGGAGTCATCACAGATACGCAGTATTTT. This chain links TRBV27 with TRBJ2-3; D perhaps matches TRBD2 (6 bases). This CDR3 is built from 16 residues. V dropped 6 bases and J dropped 2 bases, with 18 bases sitting between them. Germline V CDR1 and CDR2: MNHEY, SMNVEV (reference sequence).

The CDR3 DNA is TGTGCCAGCAGCGCTGGGAGTCGTAGCGGGAGAGGGGAGCAGTTCTTC. Translation gives CASSAGSRSGRGEQFF. V gene TRBV6-2 or TRBV6-3 combines with J gene TRBJ2-1; 9 nucleotides line up with TRBD2. Per the germline V gene, CDR1 is MNHEY and CDR2 is SVGEGT. The ends lost 6 bases at V and 10 bases at J; junction bases unmatched: 16. CDR3 length equals 16 residues.

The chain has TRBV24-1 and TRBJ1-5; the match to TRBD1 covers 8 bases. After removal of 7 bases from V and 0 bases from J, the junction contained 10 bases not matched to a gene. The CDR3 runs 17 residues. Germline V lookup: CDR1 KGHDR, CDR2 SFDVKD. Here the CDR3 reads CATRRPGQVYSNQPQHF. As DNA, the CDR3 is TGTGCCACCAGACGTCCGGGACAGGTTTATAGCAATCAGCCCCAGCATTTT.

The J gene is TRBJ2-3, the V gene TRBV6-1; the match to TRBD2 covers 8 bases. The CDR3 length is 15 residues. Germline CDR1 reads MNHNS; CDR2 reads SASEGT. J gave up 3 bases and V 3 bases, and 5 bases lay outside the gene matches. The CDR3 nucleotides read TGTGCCAGCAGTGAGGGGACTAGGGGGACAGATACGCAGTATTTT. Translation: CASSEGTRGTDTQYF.

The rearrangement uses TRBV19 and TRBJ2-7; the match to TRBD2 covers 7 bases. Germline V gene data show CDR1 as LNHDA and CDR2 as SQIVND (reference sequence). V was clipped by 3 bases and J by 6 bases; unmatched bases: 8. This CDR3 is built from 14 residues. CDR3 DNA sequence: TGTGCCAGTAGTATCCTAGGTCTAGCGGCCGAGCAGTACTTC. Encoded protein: CASSILGLAAEQYF.